In its sample, the clone carrying this T cell receptor beta chain is medium-sized. Its target is not known. TCRdb used MiXCR to reprocess the 5' RACE reads, holding one entry per CDR3 protein. The profile shows some 1,300 distinct CDR3 sequences, 10% of them singletons. The data belong to a study of spatial heterogeneity in lung cancer. The wider study: Sequence detection consistently recorded a greater number of beta-chain than alpha-chain sequences. TCR transcript abundance in tumor regions was strongly correlated with the T cell module score obtained from matched bulk RNA-seq.

The time point is: sample taken at primary tumor resection. Patients with untreated early-stage non-small cell lung cancer, numbering 55 to 75, were the donors. Findings and caveats of the study: The study found that expanded intratumoral alpha and beta TCR counts tracked tumor mutation counts.

The CDR3 runs to 14 residues. From germline, CDR1 is SEHNR and CDR2 FQNEAQ (reference sequence). With V trimmed by 7 bases and J by 5 bases, 7 bases remained unmatched. The receptor was derived from a male donor with early-stage non-small cell lung cancer. The chain carries TRBV7-9 and TRBJ2-2; TRBD1 matches at 7 bases. The sample consisted of lung tumor tissue, taken at surgery. The CDR3: CASNQGGATGELFF. CDR3 DNA: TGTGCCAGCAACCAAGGGGGCGCGACCGGGGAGCTGTTTTTT.